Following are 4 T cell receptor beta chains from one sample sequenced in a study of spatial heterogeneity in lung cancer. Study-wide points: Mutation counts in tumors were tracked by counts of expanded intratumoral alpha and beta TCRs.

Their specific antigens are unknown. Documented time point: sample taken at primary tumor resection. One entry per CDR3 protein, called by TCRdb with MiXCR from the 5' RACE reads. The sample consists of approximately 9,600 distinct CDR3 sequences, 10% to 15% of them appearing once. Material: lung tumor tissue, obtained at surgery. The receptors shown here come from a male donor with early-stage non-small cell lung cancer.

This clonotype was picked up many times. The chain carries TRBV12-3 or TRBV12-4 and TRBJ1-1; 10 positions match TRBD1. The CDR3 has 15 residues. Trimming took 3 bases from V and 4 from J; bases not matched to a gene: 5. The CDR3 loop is CASSFKGQGSTEAFF. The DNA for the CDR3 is TGTGCCAGCAGTTTTAAGGGACAGGGGAGCACTGAAGCTTTCTTT.

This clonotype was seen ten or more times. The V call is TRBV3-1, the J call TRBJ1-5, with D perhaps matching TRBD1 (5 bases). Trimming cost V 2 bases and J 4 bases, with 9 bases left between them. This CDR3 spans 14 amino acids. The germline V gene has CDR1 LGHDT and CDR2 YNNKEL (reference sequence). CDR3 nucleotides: TGTGCCAGCAGCCAATCCGACAGAAATCAGCCCCAGCATTTT. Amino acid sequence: CASSQSDRNQPQHF.

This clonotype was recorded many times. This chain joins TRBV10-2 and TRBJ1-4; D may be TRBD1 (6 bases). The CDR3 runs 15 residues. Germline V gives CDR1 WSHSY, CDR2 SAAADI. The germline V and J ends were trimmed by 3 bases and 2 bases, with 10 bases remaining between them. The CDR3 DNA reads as TGCGCCAGCAGTGATCAGGGGCCTACTAATGAAAAACTGTTTTTT. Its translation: CASSDQGPTNEKLFF.

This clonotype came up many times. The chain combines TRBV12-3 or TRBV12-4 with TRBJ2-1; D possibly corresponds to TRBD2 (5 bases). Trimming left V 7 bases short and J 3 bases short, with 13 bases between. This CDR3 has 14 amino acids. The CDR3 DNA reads TGTGCCAGCAACCCCCAAGCGGACTACAATGAGCAGTTCTTC. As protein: CASNPQADYNEQFF.